These 17 T cell receptor beta chains were all obtained from the same sample, sequenced in a study of molecular identifiers for immune sequencing clone quantification. MiXCR was run by TCRdb on the PCR reads, yielding one entry per CDR3 protein. The sample shows more than 95,000 distinct CDR3 sequences, approximately 24% of them seen only once. The sample comprised naive CD8+ T cells from blood, with Jurkat cell RNA spiked in. Described subset: FACS-sorted CD8+CD4-CCR7+CD45RA+ naive T cells. These receptors came from a human donor in good health. Some libraries in this study had Jurkat cell RNA spiked in.

This clonotype occurred many times. V is TRBV27 and J is TRBJ2-1; TRBD2 matches at 8 bases. Losses at the gene ends were 8 bases for V and 6 bases for J; bases not matched to a gene: 18. Germline CDR1 reads MNHEY; CDR2 reads SMNVEV (reference sequence). The CDR3 has 17 residues. This CDR3 is CASDRRYSGKRGNEQFF. The CDR3 DNA is TGTGCCAGCGATAGGAGATATAGCGGGAAAAGGGGCAATGAGCAGTTCTTC.

Concerning this clonotype: A much larger clone differs from this one at a single base, so this may be a read error. Given the absence of the conserved phenylalanine or tryptophan at the CDR3 end, a read error is likely. The chain recombines TRBV28 with TRBJ1-2; 12 positions agree with TRBD1. The CDR3 length is 16 residues. CDR1 is MDHEN, CDR2 SYDVKM, per germline. Germline trimming cut 5 bases from V and 8 bases from J; bases unmatched to any gene: 12. The CDR3 sequence is CASSPGTGGSGLGYTS. CDR3 in DNA: TGTGCCAGCAGTCCCGGGACAGGGGGCTCCGGCTTAGGCTACACCTCC.

This clonotype was counted ten times or more. V usage is TRBV5-1 and J usage is TRBJ2-3; 8 bases line up with TRBD1. V lost 3 bases to trimming and J lost 2 bases; unmatched junction nucleotides: 2. Germline assignment: CDR1 SGHRS and CDR2 YFSETQ. The CDR3 covers 14 residues. The CDR3, as DNA: TGCGCCAGCAGCTGGACAGGGATCACAGATACGCAGTATTTT. It is translated as CASSWTGITDTQYF.

There are many counts of this clonotype. J is TRBJ2-7 and V is TRBV7-2; D call uncertain. V shed 5 bases and J shed 7 bases, with 12 bases lying between them. This CDR3 region has 12 residues. Looked up from germline, CDR1 is SGHTA and CDR2 is FQGNSA. The DNA for the CDR3 is TGTGCCAGCAGCCCCGGCGTTAGTGAGCAGTACTTC. As protein: CASSPGVSEQYF.

This clonotype was observed at least ten times. This chain connects TRBV4-3 to TRBJ2-7; 8 bases agree with TRBD1. The CDR3 is made up of 14 amino acids. J lost 2 bases, V lost 1 base, and 1 base had no gene match. CDR1 and CDR2 (germline): LGHNA, YSLEER. CDR3 DNA sequence: TGCGCCAGCAGCCAAGTGGGACAGGCCTACGAGCAGTACTTC. Protein sequence: CASSQVGQAYEQYF.

This clonotype was detected a few times. The chain is built from TRBV6-2 or TRBV6-3 and TRBJ1-5, with D unresolved. The germline V gene has CDR1 MNHEY and CDR2 SVGEGT. Trimming pared 4 bases from V and 3 bases from J, leaving 7 bases between. The CDR3 extends over 13 amino acids. CDR3 nucleotides: TGTGCCAGCAGTTCGGGCCACAATCAGCCCCAGCATTTT. This translates into CASSSGHNQPQHF.

This clonotype was seen at least ten times. The gene calls are TRBV27 and TRBJ1-1, with D uncertain. Trimming left V 6 bases short and J 0 bases short, with 8 bases between. The CDR3 consists of 13 residues. CDR1 MNHEY and CDR2 SMNVEV come from the germline V gene (reference sequence). CDR3 loop: CASRNGLNTEAFF. The CDR3 region has the DNA TGTGCCAGCAGAAACGGCCTGAACACTGAAGCTTTCTTT.

A few counts support this clonotype. This sequence joins TRBV7-2 and TRBJ2-5, with TRBD2 matching 7 bases. Germline V gene data show CDR1 as SGHTA and CDR2 as FQGNSA. This CDR3 has 16 amino acids. The ends lost 7 bases at V and 2 bases at J; junction bases unmatched: 13. The CDR3, as DNA: TGTGCCAGCACTCCGGGTCGGGAGGAGCGACAAGAGACCCAGTACTTC. It specifies CASTPGREERQETQYF.

Many counts were recorded for this clonotype. The CDR3 here is CAISEQQTGRAFF. CDR3 nucleotide sequence: TGTGCCATCAGTGAGCAACAAACAGGGAGGGCTTTCTTT. V is TRBV10-3 and J is TRBJ1-1, with TRBD1 as a possible D gene (6 bases). The V end was cut by 2 bases, the J end by 11 bases, with 15 bases between. The CDR3 runs 13 residues. Germline V gene data show CDR1 as ENHRY and CDR2 as SYGVKD.

This clonotype has only a few counts. This sequence joins TRBV4-1 and TRBJ2-2; D is uncertain. V gave up 5 bases and J gave up 0 bases, with 13 bases separating them. CDR3 length: 16 residues. Per the germline V gene, CDR1 is MGHRA and CDR2 is YSYEKL. The CDR3 sequence: CASSSHEGPNTGELFF. The CDR3 nucleotides read TGCGCCAGCAGCTCACACGAAGGGCCGAACACCGGGGAGCTGTTTTTT.

With respect to this clonotype: A much larger clone lies one base from this, so it may be a read error. The conserved final phenylalanine or tryptophan is absent from the CDR3, which likely points to a read error. The CDR3 region is CASSPFGQTYEQYL. The CDR3 DNA follows: TGCGCCAGCAGCCCCTTCGGTCAGACCTACGAGCAGTACCTC. The chain employs TRBV4-3 and TRBJ2-7; D ambiguous. This CDR3 is 14 amino acids long. Trimming cost V 4 bases and J 2 bases, with 12 bases left between them. Germline CDR1 and CDR2: LGHNA and YSLEER.

Comments on this clonotype: Since a much larger clone is just one base distant, this may be a read error. The gene calls are TRBV27 and TRBJ2-6; 9 bases line up with TRBD1. This CDR3 spans 16 amino acids. Germline CDR1 is MNHEY and CDR2 is SMNVEV (reference sequence). The chain's CDR3 is CACSVTGGVGANVLTF. DNA of the CDR3: TGTGCCTGCAGTGTAACAGGGGGCGTTGGGGCCAACGTCCTGACTTTC.

This clonotype was observed a handful of times. V usage is TRBV11-2 and J usage is TRBJ1-3; D is ambiguous. Trimming took 3 bases from V and 4 from J, leaving 7 bases between them. Germline V gene data show CDR1 as SGHAT and CDR2 as FQNNGV. This CDR3 is built from 13 residues. This CDR3 reads CASSLSEGNTIYF. CDR3 DNA sequence: TGTGCCAGCAGCTTGTCGGAAGGAAACACCATATATTTT.

The V and J genes are TRBV27 and TRBJ2-7, with 7 nucleotides matching TRBD2. There are 15 residues in the CDR3. Germline values: CDR1 MNHEY, CDR2 SMNVEV (reference sequence). J gave up 2 bases and V 6 bases, and 10 bases lay outside the gene matches. The CDR3 DNA reads TGTGCCAGCAGCCCGAAGGCTAGCGGAACCTACGAGCAGTACTTC. Its protein is CASSPKASGTYEQYF.

This clonotype has only a few counts. The rearrangement uses TRBV7-9 and TRBJ2-7; possibly TRBD2 for D (5 bases). Between the trimmed V and J ends, which lost 6 bases and 6 bases, there was a span of 18 bases. Germline V gives CDR1 SEHNR, CDR2 FQNEAQ (reference sequence). The CDR3 is 14 amino acids. The CDR3 region has the DNA TGTGCCAGCAGGCACAGTAGGGAGCTTGGCGAGCAGTACTTC. Translating it yields CASRHSRELGEQYF.

This clonotype was seen repeatedly, ten times or more. The chain links TRBV4-1 to TRBJ2-6; no definite D call. The ends were cut back, 0 bases at V and 4 bases at J, with 13 bases in the middle. The CDR3 covers 17 residues. Germline CDR1 and CDR2: MGHRA and YSYEKL. The CDR3 nucleotides read TGCGCCAGCAGCCAAGATCCAACAGCGTTCGGGGCCAACGTCCTGACTTTC. This sequence encodes CASSQDPTAFGANVLTF.

This clonotype was counted a single time. This may come from a read error, since a much larger clone is one base off. The chain links TRBV7-3 to TRBJ2-7; 10 bases line up with TRBD2. CDR1 and CDR2 (germline): SGHTA, FQGTGA. The CDR3 loop spans 14 amino acids. CDR3 DNA: TGTGCCAGCGGCTTTACTAGCGGGGACTACGAGCAGTACTTC. This encodes CASGFTSGDYEQYF.